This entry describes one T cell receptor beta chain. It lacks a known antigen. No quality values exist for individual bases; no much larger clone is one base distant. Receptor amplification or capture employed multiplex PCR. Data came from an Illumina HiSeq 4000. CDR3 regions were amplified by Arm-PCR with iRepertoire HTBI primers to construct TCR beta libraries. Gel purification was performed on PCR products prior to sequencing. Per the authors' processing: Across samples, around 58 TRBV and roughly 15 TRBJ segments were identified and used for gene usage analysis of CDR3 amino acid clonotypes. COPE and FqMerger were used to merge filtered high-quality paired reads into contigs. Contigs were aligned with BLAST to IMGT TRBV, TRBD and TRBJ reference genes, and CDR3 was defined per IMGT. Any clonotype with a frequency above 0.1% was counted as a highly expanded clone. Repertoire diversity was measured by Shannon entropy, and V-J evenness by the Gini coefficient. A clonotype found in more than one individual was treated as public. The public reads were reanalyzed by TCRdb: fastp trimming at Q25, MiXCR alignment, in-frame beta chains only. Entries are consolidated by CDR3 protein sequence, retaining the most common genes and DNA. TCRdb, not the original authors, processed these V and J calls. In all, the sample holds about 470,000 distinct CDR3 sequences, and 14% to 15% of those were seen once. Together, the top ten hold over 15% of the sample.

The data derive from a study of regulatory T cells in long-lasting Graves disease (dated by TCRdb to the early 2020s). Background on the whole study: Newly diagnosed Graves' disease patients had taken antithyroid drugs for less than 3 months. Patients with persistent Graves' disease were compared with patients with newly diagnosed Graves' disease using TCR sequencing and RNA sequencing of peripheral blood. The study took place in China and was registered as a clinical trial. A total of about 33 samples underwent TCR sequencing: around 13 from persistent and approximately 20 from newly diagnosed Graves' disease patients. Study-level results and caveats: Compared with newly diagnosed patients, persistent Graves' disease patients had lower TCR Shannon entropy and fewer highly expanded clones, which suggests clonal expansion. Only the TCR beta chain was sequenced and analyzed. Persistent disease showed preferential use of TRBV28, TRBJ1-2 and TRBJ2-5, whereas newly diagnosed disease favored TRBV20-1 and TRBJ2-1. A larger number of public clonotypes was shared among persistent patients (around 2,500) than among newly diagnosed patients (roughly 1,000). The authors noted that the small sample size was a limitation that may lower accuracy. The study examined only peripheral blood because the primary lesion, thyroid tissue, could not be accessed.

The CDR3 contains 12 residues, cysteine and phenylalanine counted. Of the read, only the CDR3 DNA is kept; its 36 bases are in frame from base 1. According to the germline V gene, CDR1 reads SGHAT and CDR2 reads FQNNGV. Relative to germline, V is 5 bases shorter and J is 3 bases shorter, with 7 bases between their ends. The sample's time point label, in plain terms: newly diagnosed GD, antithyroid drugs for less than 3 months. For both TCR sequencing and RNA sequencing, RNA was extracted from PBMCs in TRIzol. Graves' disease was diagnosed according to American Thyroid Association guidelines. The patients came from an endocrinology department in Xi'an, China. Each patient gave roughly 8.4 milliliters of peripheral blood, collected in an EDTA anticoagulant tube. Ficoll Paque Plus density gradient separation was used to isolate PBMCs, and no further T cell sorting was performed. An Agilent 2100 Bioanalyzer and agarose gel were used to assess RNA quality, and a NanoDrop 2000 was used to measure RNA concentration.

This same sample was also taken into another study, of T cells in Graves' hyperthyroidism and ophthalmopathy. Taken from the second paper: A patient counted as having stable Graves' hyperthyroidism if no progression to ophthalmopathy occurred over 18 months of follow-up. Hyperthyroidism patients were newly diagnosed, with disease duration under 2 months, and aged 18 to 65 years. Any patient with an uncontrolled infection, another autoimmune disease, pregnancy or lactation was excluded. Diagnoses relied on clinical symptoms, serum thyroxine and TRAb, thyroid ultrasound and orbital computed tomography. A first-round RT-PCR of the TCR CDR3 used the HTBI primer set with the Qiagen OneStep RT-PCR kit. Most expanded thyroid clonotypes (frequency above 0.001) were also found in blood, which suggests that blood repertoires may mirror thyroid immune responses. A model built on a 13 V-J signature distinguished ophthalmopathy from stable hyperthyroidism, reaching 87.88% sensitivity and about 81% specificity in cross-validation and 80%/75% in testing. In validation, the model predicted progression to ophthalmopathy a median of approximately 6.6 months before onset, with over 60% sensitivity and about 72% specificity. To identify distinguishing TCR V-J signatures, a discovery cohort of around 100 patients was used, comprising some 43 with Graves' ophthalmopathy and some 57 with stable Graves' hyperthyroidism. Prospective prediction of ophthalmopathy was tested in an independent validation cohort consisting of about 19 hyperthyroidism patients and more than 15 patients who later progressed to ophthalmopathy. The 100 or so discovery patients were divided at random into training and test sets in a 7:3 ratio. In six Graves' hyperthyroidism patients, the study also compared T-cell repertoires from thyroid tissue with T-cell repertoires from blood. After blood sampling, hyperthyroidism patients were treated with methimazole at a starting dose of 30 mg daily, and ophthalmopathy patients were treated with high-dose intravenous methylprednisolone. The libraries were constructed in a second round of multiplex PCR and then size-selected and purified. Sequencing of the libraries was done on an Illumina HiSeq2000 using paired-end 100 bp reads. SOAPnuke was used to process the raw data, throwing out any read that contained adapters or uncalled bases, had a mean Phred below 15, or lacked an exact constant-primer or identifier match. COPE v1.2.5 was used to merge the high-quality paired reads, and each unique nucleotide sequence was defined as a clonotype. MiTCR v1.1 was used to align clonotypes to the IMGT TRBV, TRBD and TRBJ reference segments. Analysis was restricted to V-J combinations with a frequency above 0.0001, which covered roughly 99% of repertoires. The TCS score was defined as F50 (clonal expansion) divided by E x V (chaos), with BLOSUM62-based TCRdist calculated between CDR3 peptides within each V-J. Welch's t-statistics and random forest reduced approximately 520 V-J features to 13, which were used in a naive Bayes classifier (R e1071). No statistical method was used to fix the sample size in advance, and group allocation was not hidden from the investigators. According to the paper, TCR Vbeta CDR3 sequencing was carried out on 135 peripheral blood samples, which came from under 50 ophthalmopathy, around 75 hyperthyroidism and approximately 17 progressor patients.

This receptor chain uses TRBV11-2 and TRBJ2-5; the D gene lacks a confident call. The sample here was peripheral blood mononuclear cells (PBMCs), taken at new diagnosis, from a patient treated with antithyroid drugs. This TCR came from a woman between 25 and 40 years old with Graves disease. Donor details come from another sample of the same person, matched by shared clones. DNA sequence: TGTGCCAGCAGCCTCCCTGAAGAGACCCAGTACTTC. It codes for CASSLPEETQYF.